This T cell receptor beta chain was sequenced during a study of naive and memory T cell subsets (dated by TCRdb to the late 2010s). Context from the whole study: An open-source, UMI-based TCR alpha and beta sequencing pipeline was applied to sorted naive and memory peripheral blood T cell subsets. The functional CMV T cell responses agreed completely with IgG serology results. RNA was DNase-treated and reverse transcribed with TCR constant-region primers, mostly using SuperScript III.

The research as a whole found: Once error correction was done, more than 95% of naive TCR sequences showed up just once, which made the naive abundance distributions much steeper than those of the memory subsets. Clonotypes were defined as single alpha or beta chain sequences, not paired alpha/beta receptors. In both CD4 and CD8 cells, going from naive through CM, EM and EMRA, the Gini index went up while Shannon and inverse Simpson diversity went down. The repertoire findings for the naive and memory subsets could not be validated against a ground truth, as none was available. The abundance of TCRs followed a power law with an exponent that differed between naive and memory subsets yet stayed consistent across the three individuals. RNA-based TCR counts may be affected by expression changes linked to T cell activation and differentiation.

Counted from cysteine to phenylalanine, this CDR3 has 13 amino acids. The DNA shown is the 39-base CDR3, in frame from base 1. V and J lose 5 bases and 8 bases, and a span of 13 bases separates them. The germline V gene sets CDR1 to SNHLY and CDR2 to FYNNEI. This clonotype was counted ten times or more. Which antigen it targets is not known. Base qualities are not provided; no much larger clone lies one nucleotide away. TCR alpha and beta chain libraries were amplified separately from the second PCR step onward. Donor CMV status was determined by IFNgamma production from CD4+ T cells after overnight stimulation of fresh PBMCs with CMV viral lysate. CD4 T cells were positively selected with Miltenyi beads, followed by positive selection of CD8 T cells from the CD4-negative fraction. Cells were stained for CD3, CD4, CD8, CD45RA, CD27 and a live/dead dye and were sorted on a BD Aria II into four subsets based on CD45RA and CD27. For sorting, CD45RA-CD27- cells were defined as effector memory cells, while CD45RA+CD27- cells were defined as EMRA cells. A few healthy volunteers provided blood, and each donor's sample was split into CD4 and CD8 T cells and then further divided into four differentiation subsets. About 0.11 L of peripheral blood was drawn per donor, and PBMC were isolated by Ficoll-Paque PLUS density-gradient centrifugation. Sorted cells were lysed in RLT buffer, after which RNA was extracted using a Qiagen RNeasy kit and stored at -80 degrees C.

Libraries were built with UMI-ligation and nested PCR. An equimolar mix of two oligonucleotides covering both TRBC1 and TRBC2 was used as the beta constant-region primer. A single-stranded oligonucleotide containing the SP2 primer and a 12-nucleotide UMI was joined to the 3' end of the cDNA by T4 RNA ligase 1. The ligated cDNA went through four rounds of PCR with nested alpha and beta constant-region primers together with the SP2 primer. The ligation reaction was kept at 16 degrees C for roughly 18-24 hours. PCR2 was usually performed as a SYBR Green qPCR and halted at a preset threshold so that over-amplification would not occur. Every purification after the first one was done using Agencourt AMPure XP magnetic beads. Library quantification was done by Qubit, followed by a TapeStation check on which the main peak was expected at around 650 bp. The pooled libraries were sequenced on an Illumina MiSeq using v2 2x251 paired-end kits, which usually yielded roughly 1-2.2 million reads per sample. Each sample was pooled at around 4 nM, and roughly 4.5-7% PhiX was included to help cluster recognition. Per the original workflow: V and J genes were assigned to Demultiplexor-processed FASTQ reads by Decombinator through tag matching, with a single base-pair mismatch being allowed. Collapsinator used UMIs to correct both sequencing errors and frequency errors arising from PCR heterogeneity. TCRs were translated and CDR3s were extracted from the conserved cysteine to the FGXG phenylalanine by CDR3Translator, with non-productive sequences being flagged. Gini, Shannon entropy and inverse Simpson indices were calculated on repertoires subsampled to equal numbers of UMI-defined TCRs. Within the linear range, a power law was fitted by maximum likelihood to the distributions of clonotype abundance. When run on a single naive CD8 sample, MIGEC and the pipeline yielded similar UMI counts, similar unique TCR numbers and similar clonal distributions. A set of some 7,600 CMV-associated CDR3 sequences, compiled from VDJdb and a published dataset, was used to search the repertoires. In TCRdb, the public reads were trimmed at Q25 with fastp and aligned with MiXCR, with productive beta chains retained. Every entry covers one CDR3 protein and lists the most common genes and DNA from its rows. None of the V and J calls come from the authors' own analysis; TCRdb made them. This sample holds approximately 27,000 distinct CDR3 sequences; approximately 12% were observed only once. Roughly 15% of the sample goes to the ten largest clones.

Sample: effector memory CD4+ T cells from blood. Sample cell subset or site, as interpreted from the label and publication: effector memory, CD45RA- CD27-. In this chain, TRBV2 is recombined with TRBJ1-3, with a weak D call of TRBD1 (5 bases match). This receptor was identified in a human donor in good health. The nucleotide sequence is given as TGTGCCAGCAGTTCTTACTCGGGGGACACCATATATTTT. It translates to CASSSYSGDTIYF.